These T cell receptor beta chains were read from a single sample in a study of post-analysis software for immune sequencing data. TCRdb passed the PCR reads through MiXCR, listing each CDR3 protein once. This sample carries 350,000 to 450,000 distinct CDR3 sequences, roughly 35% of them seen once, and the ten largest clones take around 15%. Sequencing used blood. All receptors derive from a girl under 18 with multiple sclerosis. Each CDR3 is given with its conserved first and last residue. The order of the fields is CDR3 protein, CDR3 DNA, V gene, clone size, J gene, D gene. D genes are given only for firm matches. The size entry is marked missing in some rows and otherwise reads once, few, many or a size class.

CDR3aa: CASRGTADGYTF; CDR3nt: TGTGCCAGCAGGGGGACAGCCGATGGCTACACCTTC; v_gene: TRBV3-1; abundance: few; j_gene: TRBJ1-2; d_gene: TRBD1
CDR3aa: CASSKDRILYGYTF; CDR3nt: TGTGCCAGCAGCAAGGACAGGATCCTCTATGGCTACACCTTC; v_gene: TRBV5-6; abundance: .; j_gene: TRBJ1-2; d_gene: TRBD1
CDR3aa: CASSSLAAINEQFF; CDR3nt: TGTGCCAGCAGTTCACTAGCGGCGATCAATGAGCAGTTCTTC; v_gene: TRBV7-2; abundance: .; j_gene: TRBJ2-1; d_gene: TRBD2
CDR3aa: CASSQTSLAGPSYNEQFF; CDR3nt: TGCGCCAGCAGCCAAACTTCCTTAGCCGGACCCTCCTACAATGAGCAGTTCTTC; v_gene: TRBV4-1; abundance: .; j_gene: TRBJ2-1; d_gene: .
CDR3aa: CASRHDRFGQPQHF; CDR3nt: TGTGCCAGCAGACATGACAGGTTCGGCCAGCCCCAGCATTTT; v_gene: TRBV7-8; abundance: .; j_gene: TRBJ1-5; d_gene: .
CDR3aa: CASSLDGAAQETQYF; CDR3nt: TGTGCCAGCAGCTTAGATGGCGCGGCACAAGAGACCCAGTACTTC; v_gene: TRBV7-2; abundance: .; j_gene: TRBJ2-5; d_gene: .
CDR3aa: CASSQVKGANYGYTF; CDR3nt: TGTGCCAGCAGCCAAGTTAAAGGAGCCAACTATGGCTACACCTTC; v_gene: TRBV14; abundance: .; j_gene: TRBJ1-2; d_gene: .
CDR3aa: CASSYHDRDYGYTF; CDR3nt: TGTGCCAGCAGTTATCATGACAGGGACTACGGCTACACCTTC; v_gene: TRBV6-5; abundance: once; j_gene: TRBJ1-2; d_gene: TRBD1
CDR3aa: CASSLGGQIGYNEQFF; CDR3nt: TGCGCCAGCAGCTTGGGGGGGCAGATCGGGTACAATGAGCAGTTCTTC; v_gene: TRBV5-1; abundance: .; j_gene: TRBJ2-1; d_gene: .
CDR3aa: CASSLYMNTEAFF; CDR3nt: TGTGCCAGCAGCTTATATATGAACACTGAAGCTTTCTTT; v_gene: TRBV7-3; abundance: few; j_gene: TRBJ1-1; d_gene: .
CDR3aa: CTSSLGSQGGETQYF; CDR3nt: TGTACCAGCAGTTTAGGTAGTCAGGGGGGAGAGACCCAGTACTTC; v_gene: TRBV28; abundance: once; j_gene: TRBJ2-5; d_gene: .
CDR3aa: CASSPLGNSYNEQFF; CDR3nt: TGTGCCAGCAGCCCTCTGGGTAATTCCTACAATGAGCAGTTCTTC; v_gene: TRBV7-9; abundance: few; j_gene: TRBJ2-1; d_gene: .
CDR3aa: CASTHRGGDWNTEAFF; CDR3nt: TGTGCCAGCACCCACCGAGGAGGGGATTGGAACACTGAAGCTTTCTTT; v_gene: TRBV12-3/TRBV12-4; abundance: .; j_gene: TRBJ1-1; d_gene: .
CDR3aa: CASSSSGGGEQFF; CDR3nt: TGTGCCAGCAGCTCTAGCGGGGGGGGTGAGCAGTTCTTC; v_gene: TRBV7-3; abundance: .; j_gene: TRBJ2-1; d_gene: TRBD2
CDR3aa: CASSQAGLAGYEQYF; CDR3nt: TGTGCCAGCAGCCAAGCGGGACTAGCGGGCTACGAGCAGTACTTC; v_gene: TRBV3-1; abundance: few; j_gene: TRBJ2-7; d_gene: TRBD2